This T cell receptor (beta chain) is from a study of T cell changes during pregnancy in multiple sclerosis (dated by TCRdb to between 2017 and 2020). The study in broad terms: Changes in the T cell repertoire over the course of pregnancy were examined in this study in women with multiple sclerosis.

Library preparation used the immunoSEQ multiplex PCR assay. TCRdb carries this immuneACCESS record with in-frame sequences only. Its versions omit some clonotypes, under half of them owing to an unresolved V gene in the studies checked, with the rest unexplained. The sample table contains tens of thousands of clones; only one count was recorded for around 93% of them. Approximately 3.4% of the sample is held by the ten biggest clonotypes. Trimming leaves V shorter by 5 bases and J shorter by 2 bases, with the junction holding 8 bases beyond the gene matches. The germline V gene (reference sequence) sets CDR1 to LNHDA and CDR2 to SQIVND. From its cysteine to its phenylalanine, the CDR3 spans 15 amino acids. Only the CDR3 portion is preserved as DNA: 45 bases, with reading frame beginning at the first base. A remark on this clone: Its target antigen remains unknown. Within one base of it there is no much larger clone, and no base qualities were kept.

The chain was built from TRBV19 and TRBJ2-7; 8 bases in the middle match TRBD1. The sequence came from a female donor with multiple sclerosis, enrolled in a pregnancy study. Sample: CD8+ T cells from peripheral blood mononuclear cells, taken in the second trimester of pregnancy. CDR3 reads: CASSAGTGRPYEQYF. DNA sequence: TGTGCCAGTAGTGCCGGGACAGGCCGACCCTACGAGCAGTACTTC. Here the CDR3 is joined to the reference TRBV19 and TRBJ2-7 genes, and the full variable domain is: DGGITQSPKYLFRKEGQNVTLSCEQNLNHDAMYWYRQDPGQGLRLIYYSQIVNDFQKGDIAEGYSVSREKKESFPLTVTSAQKNPTAFYLCASSAGTGRPYEQYFGPGTRLTVT.